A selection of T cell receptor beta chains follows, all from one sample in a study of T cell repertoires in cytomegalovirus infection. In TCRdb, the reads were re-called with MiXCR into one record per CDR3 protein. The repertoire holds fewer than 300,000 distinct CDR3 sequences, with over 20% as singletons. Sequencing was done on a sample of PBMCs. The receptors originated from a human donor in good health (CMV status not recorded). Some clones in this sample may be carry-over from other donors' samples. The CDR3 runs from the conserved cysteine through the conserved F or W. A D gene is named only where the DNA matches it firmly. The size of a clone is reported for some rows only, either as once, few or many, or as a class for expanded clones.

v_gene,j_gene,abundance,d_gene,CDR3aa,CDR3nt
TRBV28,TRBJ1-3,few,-,CASSQRNTIYF,TGTGCCAGCAGCCAGAGGAACACCATATATTTT
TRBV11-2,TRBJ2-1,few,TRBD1,CASSTLGQSYNEQFF,TGTGCCAGCAGCACTCTGGGACAGAGCTACAATGAGCAGTTCTTC
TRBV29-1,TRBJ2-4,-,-,CSVEDRRGEGNIQYF,TGCAGCGTTGAAGATCGGAGGGGCGAGGGAAACATTCAGTACTTC
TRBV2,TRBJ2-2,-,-,CASRLTWLDTGELFF,TGTGCCAGCAGACTGACATGGCTCGACACCGGGGAGCTGTTTTTT
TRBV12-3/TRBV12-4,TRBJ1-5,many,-,CASSRPGTEDYQPQHF,TGTGCCAGCAGTCGGCCCGGGACGGAAGACTATCAGCCCCAGCATTTT
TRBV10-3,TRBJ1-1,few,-,CAISDPGPNTEAFF,TGTGCCATCAGTGACCCGGGGCCGAACACTGAAGCTTTCTTT
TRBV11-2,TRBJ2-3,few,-,CASSLTARSPDTQYF,TGTGCCAGCAGCTTAACAGCCAGGTCCCCAGATACGCAGTATTTT
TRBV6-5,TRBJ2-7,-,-,CASRRDTASYEQYF,TGTGCCAGCAGGCGAGACACGGCCTCCTACGAGCAGTACTTC
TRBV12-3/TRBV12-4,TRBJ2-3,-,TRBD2,CASSFLAGGPDTQYF,TGTGCCAGCAGTTTCCTAGCGGGGGGGCCAGATACGCAGTATTTT
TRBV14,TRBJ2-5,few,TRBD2,CASSQLLAVSSDAQYF,TGTGCCAGCAGCCAGTTACTAGCGGTCTCCTCGGACGCCCAGTACTTC
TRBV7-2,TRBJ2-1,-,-,CASSLEPWGLASSYNEQFF,TGTGCCAGCAGCTTAGAGCCTTGGGGTCTAGCGAGCTCCTACAATGAGCAGTTCTTC
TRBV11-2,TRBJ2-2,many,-,CASSLVTGTGELFF,TGTGCCAGCAGCTTAGTTACAGGGACCGGGGAGCTGTTTTTT
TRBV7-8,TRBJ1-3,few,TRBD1,CASSVRDRSSSGNTIYF,TGTGCCAGCAGCGTCCGGGACAGGTCCTCCTCTGGAAACACCATATATTTT
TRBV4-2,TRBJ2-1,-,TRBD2,CASSHKGLAGGTDEQFF,TGTGCCAGCAGCCATAAAGGACTAGCGGGGGGTACCGATGAGCAGTTCTTC
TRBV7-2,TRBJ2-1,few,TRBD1,CASSPSPTGGNEQFF,TGTGCCAGCAGCCCCTCACCGACAGGGGGGAATGAGCAGTTCTTC
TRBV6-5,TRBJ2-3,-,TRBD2,CASRGGRSTDTQYF,TGTGCCAGCAGGGGAGGGAGGAGCACAGATACGCAGTATTTT
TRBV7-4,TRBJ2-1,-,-,CASSLDPGRQFF,TGTGCCAGCAGCCTCGACCCCGGGAGGCAGTTCTTC
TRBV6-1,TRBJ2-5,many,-,CASRASGQETQYF,TGTGCCAGCAGGGCTTCGGGCCAAGAGACCCAGTACTTC
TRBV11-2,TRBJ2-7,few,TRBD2,CASSPGLAGVEQYF,TGTGCCAGCAGCCCGGGACTAGCGGGAGTGGAGCAGTACTTC
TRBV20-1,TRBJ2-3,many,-,CSASGGTDTQYF,TGCAGTGCTAGCGGGGGTACAGATACGCAGTATTTT
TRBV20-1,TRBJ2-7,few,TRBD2,CSAISGRNSYEQYF,TGCAGTGCCATTAGCGGGAGGAACTCCTACGAGCAGTACTTC
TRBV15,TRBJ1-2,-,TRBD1,CATSRDGQGGFGYTF,TGTGCCACCAGCAGAGATGGACAGGGAGGATTTGGCTACACCTTC
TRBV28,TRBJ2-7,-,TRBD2,CASELTRTGGSRYF,TGTGCCAGCGAATTGACCCGGACTGGCGGGAGTCGGTACTTC
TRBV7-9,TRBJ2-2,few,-,CASSKQGYPGELFF,TGTGCCAGCAGCAAACAGGGTTATCCCGGGGAGCTGTTTTTT
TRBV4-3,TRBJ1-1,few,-,CASSQGSLTTEAFF,TGCGCCAGCAGCCAAGGGTCTTTAACCACTGAAGCTTTCTTT
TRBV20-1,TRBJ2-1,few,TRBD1,CSASGSLQGTNEQFF,TGCAGTGCTAGTGGGTCCCTACAGGGGACGAATGAGCAGTTCTTC
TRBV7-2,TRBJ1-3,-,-,CASSLNLGGNTIYF,TGTGCCAGCAGCTTGAATCTGGGTGGAAACACCATATATTTT
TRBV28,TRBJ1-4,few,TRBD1,CASSLIRDRAEKLFF,TGTGCCAGCAGTTTGATCCGGGACAGGGCTGAAAAACTGTTTTTT
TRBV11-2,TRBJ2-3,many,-,CASSLFSAELTDTQYF,TGTGCCAGCAGCTTATTCAGCGCGGAACTCACAGATACGCAGTATTTT
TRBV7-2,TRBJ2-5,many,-,CASSRQGRDVGRAVETQYF,TGTGCCAGCAGCCGACAGGGACGAGATGTCGGGAGGGCCGTAGAGACCCAGTACTTC
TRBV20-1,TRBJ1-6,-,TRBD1,CSARGTGGSPLHF,TGCAGTGCTAGAGGGACAGGGGGATCACCCCTCCACTTT
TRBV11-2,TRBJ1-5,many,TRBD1,CASSMTGGKGQPQHF,TGTGCCAGCAGCATGACAGGGGGGAAGGGTCAGCCCCAGCATTTT